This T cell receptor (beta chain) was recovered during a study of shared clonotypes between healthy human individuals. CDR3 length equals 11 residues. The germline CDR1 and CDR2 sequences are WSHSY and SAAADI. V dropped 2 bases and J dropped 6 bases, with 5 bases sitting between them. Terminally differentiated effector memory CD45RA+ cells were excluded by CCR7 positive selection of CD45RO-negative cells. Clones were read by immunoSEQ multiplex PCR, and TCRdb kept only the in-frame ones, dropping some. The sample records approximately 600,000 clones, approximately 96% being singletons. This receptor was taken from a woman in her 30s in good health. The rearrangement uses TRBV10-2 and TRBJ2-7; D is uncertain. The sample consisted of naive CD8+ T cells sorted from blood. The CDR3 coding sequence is TGCGCCAGCAGTGAGATGTTCGAGCAGTACTTC. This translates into CASSEMFEQYF.